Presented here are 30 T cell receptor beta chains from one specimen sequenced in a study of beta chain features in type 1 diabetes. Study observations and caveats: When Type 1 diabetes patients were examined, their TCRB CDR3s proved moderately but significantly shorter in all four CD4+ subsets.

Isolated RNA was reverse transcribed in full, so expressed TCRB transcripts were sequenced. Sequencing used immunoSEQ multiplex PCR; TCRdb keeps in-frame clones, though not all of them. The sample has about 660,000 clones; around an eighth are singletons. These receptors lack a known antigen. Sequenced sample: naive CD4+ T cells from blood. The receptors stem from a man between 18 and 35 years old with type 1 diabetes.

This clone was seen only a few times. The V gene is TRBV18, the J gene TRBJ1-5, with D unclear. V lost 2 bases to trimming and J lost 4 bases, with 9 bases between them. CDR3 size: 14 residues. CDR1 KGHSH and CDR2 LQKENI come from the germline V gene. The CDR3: CASSPDAVNQPQHF. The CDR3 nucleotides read TGTGCCAGCTCACCAGATGCCGTAAATCAGCCCCAGCATTTT.

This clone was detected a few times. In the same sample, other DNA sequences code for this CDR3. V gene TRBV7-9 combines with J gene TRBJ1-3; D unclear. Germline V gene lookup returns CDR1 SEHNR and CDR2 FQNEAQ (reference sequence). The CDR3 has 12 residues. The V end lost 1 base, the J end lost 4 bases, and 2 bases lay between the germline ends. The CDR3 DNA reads TGTGCCAGCAGCTTAGGGGGAAACACCATATATTTT. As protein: CASSLGGNTIYF.

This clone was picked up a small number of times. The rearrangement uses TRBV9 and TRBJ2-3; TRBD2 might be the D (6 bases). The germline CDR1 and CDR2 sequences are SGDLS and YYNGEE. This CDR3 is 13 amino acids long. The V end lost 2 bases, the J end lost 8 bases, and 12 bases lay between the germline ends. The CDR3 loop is CASSVDYLGTQYF. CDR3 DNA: TGTGCCAGCAGCGTGGACTACTTGGGTACGCAGTATTTT.

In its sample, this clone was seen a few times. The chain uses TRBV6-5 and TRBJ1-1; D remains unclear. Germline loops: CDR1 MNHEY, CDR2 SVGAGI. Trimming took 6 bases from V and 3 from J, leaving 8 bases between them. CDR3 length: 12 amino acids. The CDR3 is CASSTTYTEAFF. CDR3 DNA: TGTGCCAGCAGCACCACCTACACTGAAGCTTTCTTT.

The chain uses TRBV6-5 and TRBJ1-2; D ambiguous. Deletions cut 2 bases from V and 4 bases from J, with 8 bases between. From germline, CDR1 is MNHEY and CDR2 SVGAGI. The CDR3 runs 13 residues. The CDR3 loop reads CASSYGLIYGYTF. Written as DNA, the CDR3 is TGTGCCAGCAGTTACGGTCTGATCTATGGCTACACCTTC.

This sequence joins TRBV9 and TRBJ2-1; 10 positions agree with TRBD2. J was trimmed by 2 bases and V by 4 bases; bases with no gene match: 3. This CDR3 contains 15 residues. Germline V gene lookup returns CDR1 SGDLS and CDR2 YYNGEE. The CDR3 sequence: CASSTTSGTYNEQFF. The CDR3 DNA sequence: TGTGCCAGCAGCACCACTAGCGGGACCTACAATGAGCAGTTCTTC.

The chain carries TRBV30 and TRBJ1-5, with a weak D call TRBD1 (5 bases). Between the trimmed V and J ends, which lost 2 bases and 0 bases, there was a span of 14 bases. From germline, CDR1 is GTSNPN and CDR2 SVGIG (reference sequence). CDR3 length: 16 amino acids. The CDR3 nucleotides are TGTGCCTGGAGTATTTCTGAGGGGAATAGCAATCAGCCCCAGCATTTT. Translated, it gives CAWSISEGNSNQPQHF.

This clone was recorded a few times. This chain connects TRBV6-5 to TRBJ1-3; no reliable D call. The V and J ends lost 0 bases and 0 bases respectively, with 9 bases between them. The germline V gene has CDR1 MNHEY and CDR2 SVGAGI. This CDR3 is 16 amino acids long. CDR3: CASSYSNVRSGNTIYF. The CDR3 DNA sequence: TGTGCCAGCAGTTACTCTAACGTCCGCTCTGGAAACACCATATATTTT.

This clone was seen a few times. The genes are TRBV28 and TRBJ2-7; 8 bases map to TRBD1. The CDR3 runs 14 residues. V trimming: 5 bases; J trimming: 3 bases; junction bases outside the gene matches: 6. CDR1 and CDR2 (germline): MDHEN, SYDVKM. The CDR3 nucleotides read TGTGCCAGCAGTCACAACAGGGGGTACTACGAGCAGTACTTC. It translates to CASSHNRGYYEQYF.

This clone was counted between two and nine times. DNA for the CDR3: TGTGCCAGCAGTTTCTCCCAAGAGACCCAGTACTTC. Its translation is CASSFSQETQYF. The V and J genes are TRBV7-9 and TRBJ2-5; no reliable D call. This CDR3 spans 12 amino acids. Per the germline V gene, CDR1 is SEHNR and CDR2 is FQNEAQ (reference sequence). Deletions cut 6 bases from V and 1 base from J, with 6 bases between.

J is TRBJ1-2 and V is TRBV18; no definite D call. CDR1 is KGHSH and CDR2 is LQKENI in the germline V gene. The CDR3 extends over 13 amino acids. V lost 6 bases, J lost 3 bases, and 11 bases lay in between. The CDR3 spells CASSLTAYYGYTF. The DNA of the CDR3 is TGTGCCAGCTCCCTTACGGCTTACTATGGCTACACCTTC.

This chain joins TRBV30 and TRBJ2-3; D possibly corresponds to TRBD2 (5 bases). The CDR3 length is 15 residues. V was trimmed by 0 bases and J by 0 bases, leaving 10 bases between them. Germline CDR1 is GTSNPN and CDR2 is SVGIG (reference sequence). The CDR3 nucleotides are TGTGCCTGGAGTGTAGGTCTAGCTAGCACAGATACGCAGTATTTT. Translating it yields CAWSVGLASTDTQYF.

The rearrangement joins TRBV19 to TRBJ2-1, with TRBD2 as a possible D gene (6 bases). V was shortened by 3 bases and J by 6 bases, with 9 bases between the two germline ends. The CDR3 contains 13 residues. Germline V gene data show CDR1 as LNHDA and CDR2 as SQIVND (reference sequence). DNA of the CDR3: TGTGCCAGTAGTATCACTAGCTCCAATGAGCAGTTCTTC. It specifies CASSITSSNEQFF.

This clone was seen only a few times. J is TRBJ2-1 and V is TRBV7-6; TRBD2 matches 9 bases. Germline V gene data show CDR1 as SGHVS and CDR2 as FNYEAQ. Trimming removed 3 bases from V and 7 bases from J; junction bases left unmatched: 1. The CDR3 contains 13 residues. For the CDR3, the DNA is TGTGCCAGCAGCTTCCTAGCGGGAAATGAGCAGTTCTTC. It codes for CASSFLAGNEQFF.

The DNA for the CDR3 is TGTGCCAGCAGCGCACAGGGGTTTGGCACAGATACGCAGTATTTT. It yields the protein CASSAQGFGTDTQYF. This rearrangement joins TRBV11-2 to TRBJ2-3, with 7 bases lining up with TRBD1. The CDR3 is made up of 15 amino acids. Per the germline V gene, CDR1 is SGHAT and CDR2 is FQNNGV. V lost 5 bases and J lost 1; bases outside the gene matches: 6.

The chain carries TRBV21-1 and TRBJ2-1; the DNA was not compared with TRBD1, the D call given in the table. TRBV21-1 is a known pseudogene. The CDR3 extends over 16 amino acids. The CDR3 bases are TGTGCCAGCAGCTCCGACAGGGCCCTCTCCTACAATGAGCAGTTCTTC. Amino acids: CASSSDRALSYNEQFF.

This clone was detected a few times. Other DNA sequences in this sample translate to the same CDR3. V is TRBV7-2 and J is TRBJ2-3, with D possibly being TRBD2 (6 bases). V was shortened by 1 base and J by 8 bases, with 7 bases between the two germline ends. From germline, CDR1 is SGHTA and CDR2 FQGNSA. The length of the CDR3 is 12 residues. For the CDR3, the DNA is TGTGCCAGCAGCTTAGGGGGGGTTACGCAGTATTTT. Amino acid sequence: CASSLGGVTQYF.

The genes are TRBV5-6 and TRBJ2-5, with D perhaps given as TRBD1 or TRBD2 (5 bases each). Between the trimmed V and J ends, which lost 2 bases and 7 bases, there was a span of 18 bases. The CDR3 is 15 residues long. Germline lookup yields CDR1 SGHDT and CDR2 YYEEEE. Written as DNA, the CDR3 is TGTGCCAGCAGCTTTGGGGCAGGGACGGTAGGGACCCAGTACTTC. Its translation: CASSFGAGTVGTQYF.

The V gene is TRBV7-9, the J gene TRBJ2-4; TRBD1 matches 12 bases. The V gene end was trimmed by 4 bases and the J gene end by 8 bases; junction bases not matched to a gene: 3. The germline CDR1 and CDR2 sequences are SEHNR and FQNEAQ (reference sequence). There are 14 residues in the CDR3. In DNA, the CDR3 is TGTGCCAGCAGCTCGGGACAGGGGGCGGACATTCAGTACTTC. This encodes CASSSGQGADIQYF.

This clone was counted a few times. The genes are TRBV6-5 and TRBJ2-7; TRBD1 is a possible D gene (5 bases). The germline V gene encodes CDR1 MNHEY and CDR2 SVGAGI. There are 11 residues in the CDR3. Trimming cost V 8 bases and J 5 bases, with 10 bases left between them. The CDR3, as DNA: TGTGCCAGCCTGAAGGGGAACGAGCAGTACTTC. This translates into CASLKGNEQYF.

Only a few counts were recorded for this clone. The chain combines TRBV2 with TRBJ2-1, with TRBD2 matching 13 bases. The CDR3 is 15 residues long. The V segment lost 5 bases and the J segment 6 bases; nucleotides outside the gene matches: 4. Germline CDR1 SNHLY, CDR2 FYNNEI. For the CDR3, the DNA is TGTGCCAGCAGTTCCCGACTAGCGGGGGGCAATGAGCAGTTCTTC. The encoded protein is CASSSRLAGGNEQFF.

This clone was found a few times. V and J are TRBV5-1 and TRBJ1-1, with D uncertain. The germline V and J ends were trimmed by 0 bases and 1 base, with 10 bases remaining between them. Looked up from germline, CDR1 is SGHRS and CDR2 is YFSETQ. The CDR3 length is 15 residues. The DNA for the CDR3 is TGCGCCAGCAGCTTGGGGGTGGGTTGGAACACTGAAGCTTTCTTT. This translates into CASSLGVGWNTEAFF.

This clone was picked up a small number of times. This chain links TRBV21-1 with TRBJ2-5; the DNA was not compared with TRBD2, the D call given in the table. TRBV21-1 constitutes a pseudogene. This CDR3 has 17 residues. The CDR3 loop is CASSTRASTSAEETQYF. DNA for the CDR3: TGTGCCAGCAGCACTAGGGCTTCAACTAGCGCAGAAGAGACCCAGTACTTC.

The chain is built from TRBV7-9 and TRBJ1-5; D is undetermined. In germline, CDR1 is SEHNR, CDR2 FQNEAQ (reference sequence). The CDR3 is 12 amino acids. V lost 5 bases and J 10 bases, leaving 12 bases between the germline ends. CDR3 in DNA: TGTGCCAGCAGCAATCCCACGGGACCCCAGCATTTT. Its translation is CASSNPTGPQHF.

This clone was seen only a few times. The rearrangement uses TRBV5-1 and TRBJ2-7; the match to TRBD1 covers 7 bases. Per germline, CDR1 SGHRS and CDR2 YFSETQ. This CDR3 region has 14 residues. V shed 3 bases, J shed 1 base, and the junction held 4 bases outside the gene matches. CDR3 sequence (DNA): TGCGCCAGCAGCTCACAGACAGGGTCCTACGAGCAGTACTTC. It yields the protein CASSSQTGSYEQYF.

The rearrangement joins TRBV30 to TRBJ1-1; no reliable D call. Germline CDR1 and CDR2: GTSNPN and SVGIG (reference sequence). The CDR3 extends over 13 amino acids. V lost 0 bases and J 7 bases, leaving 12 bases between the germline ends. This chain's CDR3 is CAWSVQGFSEAFF. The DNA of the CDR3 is TGTGCCTGGAGTGTCCAAGGGTTCAGTGAAGCTTTCTTT.

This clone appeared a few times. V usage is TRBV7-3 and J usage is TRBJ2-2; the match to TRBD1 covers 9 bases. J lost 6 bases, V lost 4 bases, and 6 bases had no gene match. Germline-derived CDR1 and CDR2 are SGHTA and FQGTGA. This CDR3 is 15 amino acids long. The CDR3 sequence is CASSSHGTGSGELFF. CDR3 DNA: TGTGCCAGCAGCTCTCACGGGACAGGGTCCGGGGAGCTGTTTTTT.

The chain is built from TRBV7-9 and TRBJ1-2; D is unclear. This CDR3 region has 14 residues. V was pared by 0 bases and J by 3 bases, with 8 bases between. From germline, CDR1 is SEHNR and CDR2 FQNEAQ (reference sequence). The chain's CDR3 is CASSLAKGDYGYTF. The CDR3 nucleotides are TGTGCCAGCAGCTTAGCCAAGGGTGACTATGGCTACACCTTC.

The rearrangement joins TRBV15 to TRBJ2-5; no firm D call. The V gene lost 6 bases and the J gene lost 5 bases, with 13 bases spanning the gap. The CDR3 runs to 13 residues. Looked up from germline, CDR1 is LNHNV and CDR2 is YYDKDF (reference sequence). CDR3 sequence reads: CATRPIRWETQYF. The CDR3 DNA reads TGTGCCACCAGGCCGATCCGGTGGGAGACCCAGTACTTC.

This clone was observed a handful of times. The CDR3 here is CASSSRGQGDQPQHF. The CDR3 coding sequence is TGTGCCAGCAGCTCCCGGGGACAGGGCGATCAGCCCCAGCATTTT. The chain employs TRBV7-2 and TRBJ1-5, with 9 nucleotides matching TRBD1. The CDR3 covers 15 residues. In germline, CDR1 is SGHTA, CDR2 FQGNSA. Germline trimming cut 4 bases from V and 5 bases from J; bases unmatched to any gene: 6.